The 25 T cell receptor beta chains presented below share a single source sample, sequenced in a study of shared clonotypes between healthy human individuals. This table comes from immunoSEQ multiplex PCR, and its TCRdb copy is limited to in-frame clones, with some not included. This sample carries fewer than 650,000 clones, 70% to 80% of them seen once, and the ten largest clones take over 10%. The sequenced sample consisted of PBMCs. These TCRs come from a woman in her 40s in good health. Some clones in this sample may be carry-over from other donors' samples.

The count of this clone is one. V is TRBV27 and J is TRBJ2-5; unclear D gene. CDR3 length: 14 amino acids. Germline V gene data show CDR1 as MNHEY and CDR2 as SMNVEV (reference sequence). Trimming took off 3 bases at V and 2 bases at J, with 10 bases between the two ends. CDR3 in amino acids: CASSFRAEQETQYF. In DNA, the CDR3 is TGTGCCAGCAGTTTTAGGGCAGAGCAAGAGACCCAGTACTTC.

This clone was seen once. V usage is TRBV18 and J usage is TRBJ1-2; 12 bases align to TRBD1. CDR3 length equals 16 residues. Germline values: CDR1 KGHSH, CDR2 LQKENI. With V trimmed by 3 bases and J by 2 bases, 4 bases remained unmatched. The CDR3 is CASSPMGQGANYGYTF. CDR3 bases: TGTGCCAGCTCACCGATGGGACAGGGGGCGAACTATGGCTACACCTTC. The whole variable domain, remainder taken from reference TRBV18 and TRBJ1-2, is NAGVMQNPRHLVRRRGQEARLRCSPMKGHSHVYWYRQLPEEGLKFMVYLQKENIIDESGMPKERFSAEFPKEGPSILRIQQVVRGDSAAYFCASSPMGQGANYGYTFGSGTRLTVV.

CDR3 residues: CASSQPRTGVNTEAFF. The CDR3, as DNA: TGTGCCAGCAGCCAACCCCGGACAGGGGTAAACACTGAAGCTTTCTTT. The chain uses TRBV5-4 and TRBJ1-1; TRBD1 agrees at 9 bases. The germline CDR1 and CDR2 sequences are SGHNT and YYREEE (reference sequence). V was clipped by 4 bases and J by 2 bases; unmatched bases: 9. The CDR3 runs to 16 residues. Using reference TRBV5-4 and TRBJ1-1 for the parts outside the CDR3, the full variable domain is ETGVTQSPTHLIKTRGQQVTLRCSSQSGHNTVSWYQQALGQGPQFIFQYYREEENGRGNFPPRFSGLQFPNYSSELNVNALELDDSALYLCASSQPRTGVNTEAFFGQGTRLTVV.

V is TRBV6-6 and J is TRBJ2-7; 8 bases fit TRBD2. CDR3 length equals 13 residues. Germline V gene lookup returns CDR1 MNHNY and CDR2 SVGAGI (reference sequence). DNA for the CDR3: TGTGGCACCGGGAGGGGACGTAATGACGAGCAGTACTTC. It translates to CGTGRGRNDEQYF.

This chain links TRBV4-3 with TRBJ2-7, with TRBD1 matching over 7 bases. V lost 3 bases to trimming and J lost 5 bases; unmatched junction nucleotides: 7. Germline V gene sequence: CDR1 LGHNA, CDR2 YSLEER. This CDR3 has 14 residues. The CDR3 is CASSHRDRDDEQYF. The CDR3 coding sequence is TGCGCCAGCAGCCACCGGGACAGAGACGACGAGCAGTACTTC.

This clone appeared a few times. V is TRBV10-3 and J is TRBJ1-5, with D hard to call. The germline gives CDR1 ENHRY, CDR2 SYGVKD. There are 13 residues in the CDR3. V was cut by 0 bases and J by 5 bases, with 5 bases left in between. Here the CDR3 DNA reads TGTGCCATCAGTGAGTCTAGGGATCAGCCCCAGCATTTT. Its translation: CAISESRDQPQHF.

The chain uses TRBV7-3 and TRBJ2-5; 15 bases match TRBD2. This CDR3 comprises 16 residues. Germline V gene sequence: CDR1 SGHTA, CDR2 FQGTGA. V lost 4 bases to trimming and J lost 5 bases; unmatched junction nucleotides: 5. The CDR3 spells CASSSGLAGGPETQYF. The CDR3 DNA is TGTGCCAGCAGCTCCGGACTAGCGGGAGGGCCTGAGACCCAGTACTTC. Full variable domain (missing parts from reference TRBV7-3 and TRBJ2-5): GAGVSQTPSNKVTEKGKYVELRCDPISGHTALYWYRQSLGQGPEFLIYFQGTGAADDSGLPNDRFFAVRPEGSVSTLKIQRTERGDSAVYLCASSSGLAGGPETQYFGPGTRLLVL.

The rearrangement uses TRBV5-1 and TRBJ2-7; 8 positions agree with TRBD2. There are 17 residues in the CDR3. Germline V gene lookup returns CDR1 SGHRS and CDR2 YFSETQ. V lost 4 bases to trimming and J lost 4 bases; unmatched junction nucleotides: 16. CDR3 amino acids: CASSQRHTGGPKYEQYF. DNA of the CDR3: TGCGCCAGCAGCCAACGGCACACGGGAGGGCCTAAGTACGAGCAGTACTTC.

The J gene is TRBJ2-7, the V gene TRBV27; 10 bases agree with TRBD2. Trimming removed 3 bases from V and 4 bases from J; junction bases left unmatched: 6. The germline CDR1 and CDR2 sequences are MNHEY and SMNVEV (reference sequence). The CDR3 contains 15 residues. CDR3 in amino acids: CASSFSLAGVYEQYF. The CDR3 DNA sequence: TGTGCCAGCAGTTTTAGCCTAGCGGGAGTGTACGAGCAGTACTTC.

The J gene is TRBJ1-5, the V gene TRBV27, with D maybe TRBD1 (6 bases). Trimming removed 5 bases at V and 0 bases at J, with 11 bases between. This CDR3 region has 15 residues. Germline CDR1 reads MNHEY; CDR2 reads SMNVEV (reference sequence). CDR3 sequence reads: CASSEGGFSNQPQHF. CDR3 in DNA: TGTGCCAGCAGTGAAGGGGGATTTAGCAATCAGCCCCAGCATTTT.

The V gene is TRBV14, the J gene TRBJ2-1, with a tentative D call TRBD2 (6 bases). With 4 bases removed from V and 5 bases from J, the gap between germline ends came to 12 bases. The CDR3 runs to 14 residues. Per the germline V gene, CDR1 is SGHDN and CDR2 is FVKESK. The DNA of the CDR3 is TGTGCCAGCAGCCCGTTAGCGGAAAACAATGAGCAGTTCTTC. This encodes CASSPLAENNEQFF.

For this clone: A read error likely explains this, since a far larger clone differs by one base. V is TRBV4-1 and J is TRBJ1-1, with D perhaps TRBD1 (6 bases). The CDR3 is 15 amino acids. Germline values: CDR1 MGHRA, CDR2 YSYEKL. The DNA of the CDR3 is TGCGCCAGCGGCCAAGAAGGGCTGAGGGGGACTGAAGCTTTCTTT. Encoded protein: CASGQEGLRGTEAFF.

CDR3 in DNA: TGTGCCAGCAGCCAAGAGGAAGGCAGAGATCAGCCCCAGCATTTT. The encoded protein is CASSQEEGRDQPQHF. The rearrangement joins TRBV4-2 to TRBJ1-5, with D unresolved. Germline V gene lookup returns CDR1 LGHNA and CDR2 YNFKEQ. The V end was cut by 0 bases, the J end by 5 bases, with 11 bases between. The CDR3 is 15 amino acids.

The CDR3 DNA is TGTGCCAGCAGTGACTTCGGACAGGGAGCGGGTGAGCAGTTCTTC. It specifies CASSDFGQGAGEQFF. V and J are TRBV2 and TRBJ2-1, with 8 bases identical to TRBD1. The CDR3 is 15 residues long. CDR1 is SNHLY and CDR2 is FYNNEI in the germline V gene. With V trimmed by 3 bases and J by 9 bases, 10 bases remained unmatched.

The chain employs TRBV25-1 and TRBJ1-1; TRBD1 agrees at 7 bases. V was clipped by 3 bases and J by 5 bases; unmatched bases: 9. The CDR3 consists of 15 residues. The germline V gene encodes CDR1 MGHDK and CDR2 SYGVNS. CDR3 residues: CASSDRRQGDTEAFF. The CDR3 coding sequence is TGTGCCAGCAGTGATCGTAGACAGGGTGATACTGAAGCTTTCTTT.

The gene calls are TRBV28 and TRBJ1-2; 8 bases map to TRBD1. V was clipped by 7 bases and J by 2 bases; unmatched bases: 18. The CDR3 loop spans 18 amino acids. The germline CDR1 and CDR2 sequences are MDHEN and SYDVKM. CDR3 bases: TGTGCCAGCATCCCCCTGGGCGTCCCGACAGGGGAAAACTATGGCTACACCTTC. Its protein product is CASIPLGVPTGENYGYTF.

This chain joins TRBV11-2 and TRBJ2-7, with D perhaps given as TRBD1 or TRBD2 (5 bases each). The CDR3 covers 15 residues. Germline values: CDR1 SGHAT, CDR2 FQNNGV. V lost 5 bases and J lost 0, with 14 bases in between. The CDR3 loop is CASSPVRGDSYEQYF. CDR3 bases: TGTGCCAGCAGCCCTGTGAGGGGAGACTCCTACGAGCAGTACTTC.

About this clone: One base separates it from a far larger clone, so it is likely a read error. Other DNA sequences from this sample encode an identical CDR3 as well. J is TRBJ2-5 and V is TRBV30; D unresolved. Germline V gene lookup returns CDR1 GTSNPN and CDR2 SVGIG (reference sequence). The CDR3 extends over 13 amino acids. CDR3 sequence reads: CAWSVGWQETQYF. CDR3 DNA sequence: TGTGCCTGGAGTGTAGGGTGGCAAGAAACCCAGTACTTC. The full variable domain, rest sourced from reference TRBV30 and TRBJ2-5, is SQTIHQWPATLVQPVGSPLSLECTVEGTSNPNLYWYRQAAGRGLQLLFYSVGIGQISSEVPQNLSASRPQDRQFILSSKKLLLSDSGFYLCAWSVGWQETQYFGPGTRLLVL.

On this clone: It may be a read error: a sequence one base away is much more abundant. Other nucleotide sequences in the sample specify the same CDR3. The CDR3 nucleotides are TGTGCCAGCAGAGGGGCCTACAATGAGCAGTTCTTC. Translated, it gives CASRGAYNEQFF. This chain joins TRBV28 and TRBJ2-1, with D perhaps TRBD1 (5 bases). CDR1 and CDR2 (germline): MDHEN, SYDVKM. CDR3 length equals 12 residues. With 6 bases removed from V and 2 bases from J, the gap between germline ends came to 5 bases.

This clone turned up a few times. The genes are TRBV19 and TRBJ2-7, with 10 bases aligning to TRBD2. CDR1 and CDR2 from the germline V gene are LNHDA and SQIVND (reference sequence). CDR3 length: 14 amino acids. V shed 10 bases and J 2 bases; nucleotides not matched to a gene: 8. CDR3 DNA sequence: TGTGCCACCTCGACTAGCGGGCCCGCCTACGAGCAGTACTTC. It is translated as CATSTSGPAYEQYF.

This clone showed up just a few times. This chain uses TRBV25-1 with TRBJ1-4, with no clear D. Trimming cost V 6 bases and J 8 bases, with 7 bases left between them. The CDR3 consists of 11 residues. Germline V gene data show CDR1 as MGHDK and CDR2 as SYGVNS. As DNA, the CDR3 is TGTGCCAGCAGCTCCAGAGAAAAACTGTTTTTT. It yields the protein CASSSREKLFF.

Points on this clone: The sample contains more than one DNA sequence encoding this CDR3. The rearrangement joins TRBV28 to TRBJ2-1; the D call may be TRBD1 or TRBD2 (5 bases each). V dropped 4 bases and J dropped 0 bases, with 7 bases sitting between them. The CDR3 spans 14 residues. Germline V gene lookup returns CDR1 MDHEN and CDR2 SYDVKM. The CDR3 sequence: CASSYGGSYNEQFF. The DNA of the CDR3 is TGTGCCAGCAGTTATGGGGGCTCCTACAATGAGCAGTTCTTC.

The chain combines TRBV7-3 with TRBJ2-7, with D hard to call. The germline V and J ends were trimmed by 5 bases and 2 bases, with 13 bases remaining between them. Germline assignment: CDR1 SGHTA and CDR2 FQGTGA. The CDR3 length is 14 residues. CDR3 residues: CASSPPFEPYEQYF. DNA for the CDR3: TGTGCCAGCAGCCCACCGTTCGAACCCTACGAGCAGTACTTC.

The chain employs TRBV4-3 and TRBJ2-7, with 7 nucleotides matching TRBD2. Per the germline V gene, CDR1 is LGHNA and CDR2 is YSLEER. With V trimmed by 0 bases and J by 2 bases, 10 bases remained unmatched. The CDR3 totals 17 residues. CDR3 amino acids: CASSQEGGASGAYEQYF. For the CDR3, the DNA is TGCGCCAGCAGCCAAGAGGGGGGTGCTAGCGGAGCCTACGAGCAGTACTTC.

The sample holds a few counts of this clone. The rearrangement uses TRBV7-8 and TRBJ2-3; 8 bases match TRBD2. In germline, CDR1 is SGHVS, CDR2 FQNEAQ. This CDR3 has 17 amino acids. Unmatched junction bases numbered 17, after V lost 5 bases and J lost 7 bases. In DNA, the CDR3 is TGTGCCAGCAGCCCCGAAGGGGCGCGGGAGGCGGTTAATACGCAGTATTTT. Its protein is CASSPEGAREAVNTQYF.